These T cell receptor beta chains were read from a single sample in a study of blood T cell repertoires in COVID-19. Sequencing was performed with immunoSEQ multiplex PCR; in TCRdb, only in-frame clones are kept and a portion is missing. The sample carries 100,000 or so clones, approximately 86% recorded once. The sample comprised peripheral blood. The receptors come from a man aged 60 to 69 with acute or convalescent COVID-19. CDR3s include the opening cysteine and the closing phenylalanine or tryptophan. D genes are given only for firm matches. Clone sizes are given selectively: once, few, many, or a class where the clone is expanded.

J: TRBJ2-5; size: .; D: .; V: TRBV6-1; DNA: TGTGCCAGCAGTGAAGCGCGGGGATTGCGAAGGGAGACCCAGTACTTC; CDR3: CASSEARGLRRETQYF
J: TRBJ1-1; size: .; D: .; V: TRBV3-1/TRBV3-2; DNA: TGTGCCAGCAGCCAAGCAGGGGTTTGGACTGAAGCTTTCTTT; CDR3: CASSQAGVWTEAFF
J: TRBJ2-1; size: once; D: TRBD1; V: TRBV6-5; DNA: TGTGCCAGCAGCGGAGGACAGGGGGCCTCCAATGAGCAGTTCTTC; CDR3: CASSGGQGASNEQFF
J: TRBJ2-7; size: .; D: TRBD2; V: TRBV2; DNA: TGTGCCAGCAGTGAATGGGGTGCGGGGGGCGAGCAGTACTTC; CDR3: CASSEWGAGGEQYF
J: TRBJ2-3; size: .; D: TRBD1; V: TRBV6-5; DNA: TGTGCCATTGCCCGGGACAGGGGCACAGATACGCAGTATTTT; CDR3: CAIARDRGTDTQYF
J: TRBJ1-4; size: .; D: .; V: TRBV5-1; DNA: TGCGCCAGCAGCTGGAGGACAACTAATGAAAAACTGTTTTTT; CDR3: CASSWRTTNEKLFF
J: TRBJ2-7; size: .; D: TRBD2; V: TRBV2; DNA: TGTGCCAGCAGTTCCCGACTAGCGGGAGTTAACGAGCAGTACTTC; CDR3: CASSSRLAGVNEQYF
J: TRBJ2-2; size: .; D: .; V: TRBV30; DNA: TGTGCCTGGAGCGACTGGACAGACCACACCGGGGAGCTGTTTTTT; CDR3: CAWSDWTDHTGELFF
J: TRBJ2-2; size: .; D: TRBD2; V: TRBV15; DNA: TGTGCCACCAGCAGAGATCGCTTAGCGGGGATCACCGGGGAGCTGTTTTTT; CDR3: CATSRDRLAGITGELFF
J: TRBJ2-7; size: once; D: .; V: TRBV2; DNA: TGTGCCAGCAGGGATCAGGGGATTTACGAGCAGTACTTC; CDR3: CASRDQGIYEQYF
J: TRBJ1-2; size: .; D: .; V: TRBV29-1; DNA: TGCAGCGTTGGTCAGGGGATGGGGAACTATGGCTACACCTTC; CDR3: CSVGQGMGNYGYTF
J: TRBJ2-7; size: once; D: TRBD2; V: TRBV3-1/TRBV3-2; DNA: TGTGCCAGCAGCCCTCAGACTAGCGGGAGGGCATTTTACGAGCAGTACTTC; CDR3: CASSPQTSGRAFYEQYF
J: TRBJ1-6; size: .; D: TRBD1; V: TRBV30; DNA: TGTGCCTGGTCCGGGACAGAAAATTCACCCCTCCACTTT; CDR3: CAWSGTENSPLHF
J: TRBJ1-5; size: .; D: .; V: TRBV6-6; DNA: TGTGCCAGCAGTTTCGACGGAGCCAATCAGCCCCAGCATTTT; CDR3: CASSFDGANQPQHF
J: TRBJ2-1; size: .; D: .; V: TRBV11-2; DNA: TGTGCCAGCAGCTTAGTTCAAGCGGATGAGCAGTTCTTC; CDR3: CASSLVQADEQFF
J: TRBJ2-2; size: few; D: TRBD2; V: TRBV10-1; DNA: TGCGCCAGCAGCTCAGGACTAGCGATTAACACCGGGGAGCTGTTTTTT; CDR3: CASSSGLAINTGELFF
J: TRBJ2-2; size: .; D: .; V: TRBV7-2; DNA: TGTGCCAGCAGCTTAGGGGCCACGATCATCAAGGGGGAGCTGTTTTTT; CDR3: CASSLGATIIKGELFF
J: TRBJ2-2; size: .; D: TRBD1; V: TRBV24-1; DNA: TGTGCCACCAGTGATGCGACAGGGGGGGGTACCGGGGAGCTGTTTTTT; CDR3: CATSDATGGGTGELFF
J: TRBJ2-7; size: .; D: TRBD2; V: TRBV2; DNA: TGTGCCAGCAGTGAGGGACTAGCGGGGTTCGAGCAGTACTTC; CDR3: CASSEGLAGFEQYF
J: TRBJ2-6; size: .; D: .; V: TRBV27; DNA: TGTGCCAGCAGTAGAAATACAGGCCCTGGGGCCAACGTCCTGACTTTC; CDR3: CASSRNTGPGANVLTF
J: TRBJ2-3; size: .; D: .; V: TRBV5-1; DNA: TGCGCCAGCAGCTTGGCCGGAGGCGCAGATACGCAGTATTTT; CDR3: CASSLAGGADTQYF
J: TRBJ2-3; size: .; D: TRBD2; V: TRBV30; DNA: TGTGCCTGGAGGCGAGTAGCGGGGACGCAGTATTTT; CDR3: CAWRRVAGTQYF
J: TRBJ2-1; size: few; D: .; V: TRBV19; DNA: TGTGCCAGTCACGAACAGGGTAACAATGAGCAGTTCTTC; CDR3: CASHEQGNNEQFF
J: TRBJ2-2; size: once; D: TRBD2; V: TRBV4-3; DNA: TGCGCCAGCAGCCAAGATCTTGCTAGCGGGTTCACCGGGGAGCTGTTTTTT; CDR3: CASSQDLASGFTGELFF
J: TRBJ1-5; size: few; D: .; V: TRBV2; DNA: TGTGCCAGCAGTGACGGACTGTATCAGCCCCAGCATTTT; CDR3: CASSDGLYQPQHF
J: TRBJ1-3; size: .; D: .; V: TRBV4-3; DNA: TGCGCCAGCAGCCAGGGGCCTACGATGGGCGGAAACACCATATATTTT; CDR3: CASSQGPTMGGNTIYF